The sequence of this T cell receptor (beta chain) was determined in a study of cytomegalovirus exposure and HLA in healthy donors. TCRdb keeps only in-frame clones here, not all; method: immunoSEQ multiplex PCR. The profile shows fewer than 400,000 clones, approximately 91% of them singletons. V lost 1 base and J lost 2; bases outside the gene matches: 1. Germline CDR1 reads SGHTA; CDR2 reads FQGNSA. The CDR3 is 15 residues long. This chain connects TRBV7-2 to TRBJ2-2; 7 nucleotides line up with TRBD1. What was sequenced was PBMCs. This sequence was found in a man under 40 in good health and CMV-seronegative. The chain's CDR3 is CASSLGQGNTGELFF. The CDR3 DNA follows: TGTGCCAGCAGCTTAGGACAGGGCAACACCGGGGAGCTGTTTTTT.